This TCR beta chain was captured by sequencing in a study of blood T cell repertoires in COVID-19. Study context: Sites in the United States, Italy and Spain provided acute and convalescent COVID-19 samples. PBMCs, B-cell-depleted T cells, or T cells were the source of the cDNA or gDNA that made up the material.

In the authors' methods: Reference gene primer amplification gave estimated nucleated cell counts. Repertoires were generated with immunoSEQ multiplex PCR, while TCRdb's copy carries only in-frame clones and drops some. D and trimming come from the DNA, and the V and J calls and clone size come from that table. Here the sample spans hundreds of thousands of clones, roughly 85% being singletons. Germline assignment: CDR1 WSHSY and CDR2 SAAADI. V was trimmed by 3 bases and J by 7 bases, leaving 12 bases between them. The CDR3 totals 14 residues. Sequenced: peripheral blood. This chain links TRBV10-2 with TRBJ2-2; D perhaps matches TRBD2 (7 bases). The sequence derives from a human donor in a cohort sampled during active COVID-19. CDR3 sequence: CASSEGGGVGELFF. In DNA, the CDR3 is TGCGCCAGCAGTGAAGGGGGGGGTGTCGGGGAGCTGTTTTTT.